The rows below give T cell receptor beta chains drawn from one sample of a study of blood T cell repertoires in COVID-19. Some clones are missing from TCRdb's copy, which holds only in-frame ones; the method was immunoSEQ multiplex PCR. The table has over 200,000 clones, 89% seen once; the top ten hold more than 4.5%. The sample consisted of peripheral blood. The receptors derive from a woman in her thirties or forties with acute or convalescent COVID-19. CDR3s include the opening cysteine and the closing phenylalanine or tryptophan. D genes are given only for firm matches. Size values are once, few and many counts, or a class for expanded clones, and some rows have none.

CDR3: CASSPGTGGGNQPQHF
DNA: TGTGCCAGCTCACCCGGGACAGGGGGAGGCAATCAGCCCCAGCATTTT
J: TRBJ1-5
V: TRBV18
D: TRBD1
size: NA

CDR3: CASSPQGGSYNEQFF
DNA: TGTGCCAGCTCACCACAGGGAGGGAGTTACAATGAGCAGTTCTTC
J: TRBJ2-1
V: TRBV18
D: TRBD2
size: NA

CDR3: CASSLVVFRGNEQFF
DNA: TGTGCCAGCAGCTTAGTAGTCTTCCGCGGCAATGAGCAGTTCTTC
J: TRBJ2-1
V: TRBV7-2
D: NA
size: NA

CDR3: CASSQDVLLAGGYTGELFF
DNA: TGTGCCAGCAGCCAAGATGTATTATTAGCGGGGGGTTACACCGGGGAGCTGTTTTTT
J: TRBJ2-2
V: TRBV4-2
D: TRBD2
size: NA

CDR3: CASGVGPVNEKLFF
DNA: TGTGCCAGCGGCGTTGGGCCCGTTAATGAAAAACTGTTTTTT
J: TRBJ1-4
V: TRBV28
D: NA
size: NA

CDR3: CASSPMVLGRGALSSTDTQYF
DNA: TGTGCCAGCAGTCCTATGGTTCTGGGCAGGGGGGCACTCTCTAGCACAGATACGCAGTATTTT
J: TRBJ2-3
V: TRBV28
D: NA
size: NA

CDR3: CASSLIRQEVINYGYTF
DNA: TGTGCCAGCAGCTTGATAAGACAGGAGGTTATTAACTATGGCTACACCTTC
J: TRBJ1-2
V: TRBV11-2
D: NA
size: NA

CDR3: CASSRGMAENYGYTF
DNA: TGTGCCAGCAGCCGGGGCATGGCCGAGAACTATGGCTACACCTTC
J: TRBJ1-2
V: TRBV3-1/TRBV3-2
D: NA
size: once

CDR3: CASTRLAGVLTDTQYF
DNA: TGTGCCAGTACCCGACTAGCGGGAGTACTCACAGATACGCAGTATTTT
J: TRBJ2-3
V: TRBV19
D: TRBD2
size: NA

CDR3: CASSHLPPGQGYGYTF
DNA: TGTGCCAGTAGTCACCTCCCCCCGGGACAGGGATATGGCTACACCTTC
J: TRBJ1-2
V: TRBV19
D: TRBD1
size: NA

CDR3: CASSEWHSRAAGELFF
DNA: TGTGCCAGCAGTGAATGGCATAGCAGGGCCGCCGGGGAGCTGTTTTTT
J: TRBJ2-2
V: TRBV25-1
D: NA
size: NA

CDR3: CASNPAGFTEAFF
DNA: TGTGCCAGCAACCCGGCAGGGTTCACTGAAGCTTTCTTT
J: TRBJ1-1
V: TRBV7-9
D: NA
size: NA

CDR3: CAWSAPTDNTEAFF
DNA: TGTGCCTGGAGCGCACCGACAGATAACACTGAAGCTTTCTTT
J: TRBJ1-1
V: TRBV30
D: NA
size: NA

CDR3: CASSMGRQETQYF
DNA: TGTGCCTCTTCGATGGGCCGTCAAGAGACCCAGTACTTC
J: TRBJ2-5
V: TRBV19
D: NA
size: few

CDR3: CASTQGDGANVLTF
DNA: TGTGCCAGTACCCAGGGGGATGGGGCCAACGTCCTGACTTTC
J: TRBJ2-6
V: TRBV19
D: TRBD1
size: once

CDR3: CASSFAGTGSTEAFF
DNA: TGTGCCAGCAGCTTTGCGGGGACAGGGAGCACTGAAGCTTTCTTT
J: TRBJ1-1
V: TRBV13
D: TRBD1
size: NA

CDR3: CASSRIRGTANTGELFF
DNA: TGTGCCAGCAGCAGAATCCGGGGGACGGCGAACACCGGGGAGCTGTTTTTT
J: TRBJ2-2
V: TRBV11-2
D: NA
size: NA

CDR3: CASSRDFEKLFF
DNA: TGTGCCAGCAGCCGGGACTTTGAAAAACTGTTTTTT
J: TRBJ1-4
V: TRBV6-5
D: NA
size: NA

CDR3: CASTLGQMNTEAFF
DNA: TGTGCCAGCACCTTGGGACAAATGAACACTGAAGCTTTCTTT
J: TRBJ1-1
V: TRBV6-5
D: NA
size: NA

CDR3: CASSEAGAGTGNTIYF
DNA: TGTGCCAGCAGTGAAGCAGGAGCAGGGACTGGAAACACCATATATTTT
J: TRBJ1-3
V: TRBV2
D: NA
size: NA

CDR3: CSAKQETQYF
DNA: TGCAGTGCCAAACAAGAGACCCAGTACTTC
J: TRBJ2-5
V: TRBV20-1
D: NA
size: NA

CDR3: CASSPGLINYGYTF
DNA: TGTGCCAGCAGTCCAGGACTGATTAACTATGGCTACACCTTC
J: TRBJ1-2
V: TRBV2
D: NA
size: NA

CDR3: CASSQGLRQPQHF
DNA: TGCGCCAGCAGCCAAGGTTTACGGCAGCCCCAGCATTTT
J: TRBJ1-5
V: TRBV4-1
D: NA
size: NA

CDR3: CASSTGKRDTGELFF
DNA: TGCGCCAGCAGTACAGGGAAGAGGGACACCGGGGAGCTGTTTTTT
J: TRBJ2-2
V: TRBV5-1
D: NA
size: NA

CDR3: CASRQEGRNQPQHF
DNA: TGTGCCAGCAGACAGGAGGGACGCAATCAGCCCCAGCATTTT
J: TRBJ1-5
V: TRBV2
D: NA
size: once

CDR3: CASSMLDRESQGYTF
DNA: TGTGCCAGTAGTATGCTGGACAGGGAAAGTCAGGGCTACACCTTC
J: TRBJ1-2
V: TRBV19
D: TRBD1
size: NA

CDR3: CAIGPGGLYNSPLHF
DNA: TGTGCCATCGGGCCAGGTGGATTGTATAATTCACCCCTCCACTTT
J: TRBJ1-6
V: TRBV10-3
D: NA
size: few

CDR3: CASSQEAGGYGYTF
DNA: TGTGCCAGCAGCCAAGAGGCCGGGGGATATGGCTACACCTTC
J: TRBJ1-2
V: TRBV3-1/TRBV3-2
D: NA
size: few

CDR3: CASSGVFERNQPQHF
DNA: TGTGCCAGCAGTGGAGTGTTCGAACGTAATCAGCCCCAGCATTTT
J: TRBJ1-5
V: TRBV6-6
D: NA
size: NA

CDR3: CASSSGGQQNSPLHF
DNA: TGTGCCAGCAGCTCAGGGGGGCAGCAGAATTCACCCCTCCACTTT
J: TRBJ1-6
V: TRBV5-4
D: TRBD1
size: NA

CDR3: CASSSFVGGLTDTQYF
DNA: TGTGCCAGCAGCTCCTTCGTGGGGGGGCTCACAGATACGCAGTATTTT
J: TRBJ2-3
V: TRBV7-9
D: NA
size: NA